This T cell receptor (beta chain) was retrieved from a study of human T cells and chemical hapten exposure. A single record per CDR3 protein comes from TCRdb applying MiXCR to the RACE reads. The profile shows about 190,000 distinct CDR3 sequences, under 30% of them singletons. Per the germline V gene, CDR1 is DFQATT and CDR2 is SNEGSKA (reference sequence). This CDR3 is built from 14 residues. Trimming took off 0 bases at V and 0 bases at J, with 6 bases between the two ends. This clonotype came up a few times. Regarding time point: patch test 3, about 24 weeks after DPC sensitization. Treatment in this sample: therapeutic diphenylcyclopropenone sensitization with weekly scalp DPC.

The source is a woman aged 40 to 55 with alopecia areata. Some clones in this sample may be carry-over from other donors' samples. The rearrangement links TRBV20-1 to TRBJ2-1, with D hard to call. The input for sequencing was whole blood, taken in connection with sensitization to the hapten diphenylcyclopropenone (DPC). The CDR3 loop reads CSARDTSSYNEQFF. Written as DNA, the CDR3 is TGCAGTGCTAGAGACACAAGCTCCTACAATGAGCAGTTCTTC.